This TCR beta chain was observed in a study of T cell clonality in common variable immunodeficiency (dated by TCRdb to about 2015). Overall results and qualifications from the work: The authors noted that sequencing repertoires of T cell subpopulations would be needed to clarify what caused the increased clonality in CVID. TCRbeta clonality was higher in CVID subjects than in healthy controls (t-test p = 0.018), and the increase was most characteristic of about a third of subjects. Even though DNA input was equal, the average per sample came to 82,000 or so unique sequences for controls compared with roughly 30,000 for CVID samples. Differences among patients in the CVID cohort limited the correlations between repertoire features and clinical complications. CVID TCRbeta sequences were reported to have fewer deletions and N-nucleotide insertions and to lack highly modified clones with 13 or more V deletions. CVID subjects shared fewer TCRbeta clones with each other than healthy controls did (p < 0.0001).

For sequencing, equivalent amounts of genomic DNA were input from CVID and control samples. For every sample, a 60 bp segment covering the rearranged TCRbeta CDR3 region was amplified and then sequenced. The immunoSEQ assay, a bias-corrected multiplex PCR combined with high-throughput sequencing, was used to amplify TCRbeta. Turning to the authors' computational methods: Each unique nucleotide sequence was treated as a clone and annotated with V, D and J genes, copy number and frequency. Sequences were labeled productive if in frame, and non-productive if out of frame or containing stop codons. As previously described, clonality was calculated on the basis of Shannon's entropy. Mean CDR3 Kyte-Doolittle hydropathy was derived from the predicted amino acid sequences of productive clones. Hierarchical clustering of scaled V gene usage was performed with the R hclust function using Manhattan distance and complete linkage. Sharing of clones by CDR3 amino acid sequence was evaluated by resampling 12 repertoires per group over 100 rounds. Repertoires were searched for approximately 70 published EBV-specific and a few hundred published CMV-specific TCRbeta sequences. After a couple of CVID samples that produced fewer than 10,000 sequences were dropped from the analysis, 42 CVID repertoires remained. TCRdb re-hosts the immuneACCESS table, in-frame sequences only. Its copies lack some clones; in the studies checked, an unresolved V gene accounts for under half of them, and the cause for the rest is not known. Clonal size and the V and J genes are those of that table, whereas D and trimming came from the DNA. The table notes approximately 29,000 clones here, none of them singletons. The ten top clones hold approximately 3% of the sample.

Germline trimming: 2 bases from V, 2 bases from J; junction bases outside gene matches: 10. The CDR3, from cysteine to phenylalanine, totals 19 residues. Part of the CDR3 DNA is given, 48 bases translated from base 1. CDR1 and CDR2 (KGHSH, LQKENI) derive from the germline V gene. This clone was seen at least ten times. Its antigen remains unidentified. The CDR3 end lies 3 residues beyond the end of the read and is filled in from the germline J gene. Standard criteria, namely reduction of serum IgG, IgA and/or IgM below the normal range together with specific antibody deficiency, were applied for the diagnosis of CVID. The CVID group comprised about 46 subjects, 15 female and around 30 male, aged 9 to 64 years with a mean age of around 36. Most of the CVID patients and most of the healthy controls were of Caucasian heritage. Replacement immunoglobulin therapy had been administered to all CVID subjects for at least one year at the time of study participation. At blood collection, none of the CVID subjects was ill or on immunomodulatory or immunosuppressive medication. Heparinized peripheral whole blood samples of roughly 4.5 to 8 ml were collected from each donor. TCRbeta CDR3 repertoires were sequenced from genomic DNA of adults with common variable immune deficiency (CVID) and healthy adult controls. To isolate peripheral blood mononuclear cells, diluted blood was subjected to density centrifugation over Hypaque 1077 or Ficoll-Paque. Genomic DNA was obtained from unsorted mononuclear cells using either Qiagen column purification or a centrifugation-based method.

The sequence was obtained from a human donor with common variable immunodeficiency. Sequences were obtained from peripheral blood mononuclear cells. The chain couples TRBV18 to TRBJ2-6; TRBD2 lines up with 9 middle nucleotides. CDR3 region: CASSPSWLAGRTGANVLTF. CDR3 DNA (partial): TGTGCCAGCTCACCATCCTGGCTAGCGGGAAGGACTGGGGCCAACGTC.